The source of this T cell receptor (beta chain) is a study of response to subunit inactivated influenza vaccine. MiXCR, run by TCRdb on the RT-PCR reads, gives a single entry per CDR3 protein. Of around 580,000 distinct CDR3 sequences listed, 12% were seen once; the top ten hold about a tenth. Notes on the study in general: Authors suggested seasonal influenza vaccinations each recruit few new T cells.

The V gene's germline CDR1 is MNHNS and CDR2 SASEGT. This CDR3 is 11 amino acids long. Trimming took 7 bases from V and 10 from J, leaving 13 bases between them. This clonotype has a count of ten or more. Its antigen is undetermined. J is TRBJ2-5 and V is TRBV6-1, with no clear D. The clonotype originates from a man aged 50 or older who received an inactivated influenza vaccine. This specimen consisted of PBMCs from blood, obtained on the day of vaccination. CDR3 coding DNA: TGTGCCAGCAAGTCCCCGACGGGCCAGTACTTC. Translated, it gives CASKSPTGQYF.